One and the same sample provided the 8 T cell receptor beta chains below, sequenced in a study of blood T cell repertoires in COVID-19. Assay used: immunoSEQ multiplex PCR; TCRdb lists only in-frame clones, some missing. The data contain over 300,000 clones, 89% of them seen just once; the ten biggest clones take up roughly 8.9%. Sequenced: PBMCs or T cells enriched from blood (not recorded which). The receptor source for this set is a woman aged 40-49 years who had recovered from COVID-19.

DNA for the CDR3: TGTGCCAGTAGTTCACAGGGGGCAGATACGCAGTATTTT. It codes for CASSSQGADTQYF. The chain carries TRBV19 and TRBJ2-3, with 8 bases aligning to TRBD1. V lost 5 bases to trimming and J lost 4 bases; unmatched junction nucleotides: 2. Germline loops: CDR1 LNHDA, CDR2 SQIVND (reference sequence). CDR3 size: 13 residues.

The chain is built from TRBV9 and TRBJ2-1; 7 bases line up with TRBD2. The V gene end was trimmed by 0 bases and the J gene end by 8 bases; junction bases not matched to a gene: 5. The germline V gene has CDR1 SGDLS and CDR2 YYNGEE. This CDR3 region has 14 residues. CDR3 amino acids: CASSVDGGSDEQFF. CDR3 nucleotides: TGTGCCAGCAGCGTAGATGGCGGGAGCGATGAGCAGTTCTTC.

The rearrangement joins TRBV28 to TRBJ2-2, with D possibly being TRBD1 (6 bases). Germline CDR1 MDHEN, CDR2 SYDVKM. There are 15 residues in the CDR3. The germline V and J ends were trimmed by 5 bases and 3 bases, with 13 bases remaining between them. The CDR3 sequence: CASSDSDRYTGELFF. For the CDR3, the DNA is TGTGCCAGCAGTGATTCGGACAGATACACCGGGGAGCTGTTTTTT.

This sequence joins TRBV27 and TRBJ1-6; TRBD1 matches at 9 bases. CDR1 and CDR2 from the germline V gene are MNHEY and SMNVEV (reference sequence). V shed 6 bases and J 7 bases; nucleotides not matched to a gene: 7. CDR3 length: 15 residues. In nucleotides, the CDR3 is TGTGCCAGCAGAATAGGGACAGGGTCGAATTCACCCCTCCACTTT. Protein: CASRIGTGSNSPLHF.

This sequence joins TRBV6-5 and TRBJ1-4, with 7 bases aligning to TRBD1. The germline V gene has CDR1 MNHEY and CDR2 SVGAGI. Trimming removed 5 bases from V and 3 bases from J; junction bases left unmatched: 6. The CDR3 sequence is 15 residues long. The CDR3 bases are TGTGCCAGCAGTCATAGGGGGCTAGCTAATGAAAAACTGTTTTTT. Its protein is CASSHRGLANEKLFF.

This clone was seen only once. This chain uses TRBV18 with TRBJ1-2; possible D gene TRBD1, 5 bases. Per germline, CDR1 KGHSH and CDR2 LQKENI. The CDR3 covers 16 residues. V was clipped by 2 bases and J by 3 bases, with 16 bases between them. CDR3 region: CASSPSGGIKDYGYTF. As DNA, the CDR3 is TGTGCCAGCTCACCAAGCGGGGGGATCAAGGACTATGGCTACACCTTC.

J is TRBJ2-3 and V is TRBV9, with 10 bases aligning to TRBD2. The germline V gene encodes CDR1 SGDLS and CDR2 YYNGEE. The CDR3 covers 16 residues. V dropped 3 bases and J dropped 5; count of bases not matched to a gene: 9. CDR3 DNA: TGTGCCAGCAGCGCAAGAACCGGGACTAGCGAAGATACGCAGTATTTT. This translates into CASSARTGTSEDTQYF.

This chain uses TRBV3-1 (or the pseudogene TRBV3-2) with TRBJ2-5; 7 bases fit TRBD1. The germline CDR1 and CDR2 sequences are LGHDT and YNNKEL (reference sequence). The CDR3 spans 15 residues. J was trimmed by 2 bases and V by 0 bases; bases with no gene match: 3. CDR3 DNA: TGTGCCAGCAGCCAAGAAGGCAGGGGGCAAGAGACCCAGTACTTC. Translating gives CASSQEGRGQETQYF.